A selection of T cell receptor beta chains follows, all from one sample in a study of cytomegalovirus exposure and HLA in healthy donors. Data came from immunoSEQ multiplex PCR; TCRdb stores just in-frame clones and leaves some out. The table lists about 62,000 clones, more than 75% of them singletons. The material sequenced was PBMCs. These receptors all come from a man aged 18 to 29 in good health and CMV-seronegative. The CDR3 runs from the conserved cysteine through the conserved F or W. Each record gives: CDR3 length, clone size, J gene, V gene, CDR3 protein. The size entry is marked missing in some rows and otherwise reads once, few, many or a size class.

>11|-|TRBJ1-2|TRBV20-1
CRGHGNYGYTF
>14|-|TRBJ1-4|TRBV11-3
CASSSDFRNEKLFF
>14|-|TRBJ1-4|TRBV9
CASSVAPTNEKLFF
>15|-|TRBJ2-7|TRBV30
CAWSGGGIGGYEQYF
>19|-|TRBJ1-2|TRBV12-5
CASGLVRPVVTGGVYGYTF
>18|-|TRBJ2-2|TRBV5-4
CASSLGPARDTDTGELFF
>15|-|TRBJ1-5|TRBV7-9
CASSPEGAEPRPQHF
>13|-|TRBJ1-1|TRBV10-3
CAINGQGNTEAFF
>15|-|TRBJ2-7|TRBV7-9
CASSLWPAAGYEQYF
>16|-|TRBJ2-7|TRBV11-1
CASSLAAGQGAYEQYF
>16|-|TRBJ2-2|TRBV9
CASSDLWSANTGELFF
>15|-|TRBJ1-1|TRBV18
CASSPINRGDTEAFF
>16|-|TRBJ1-2|TRBV28
CASSFTGTGDGYGYTF
>15|-|TRBJ2-7|TRBV7-8
CASSFYRDRSYEQYF
>14|-|TRBJ1-1|TRBV18
CASSPGGGGAEAFF
>15|-|TRBJ1-1|TRBV7-2
CASSQRQAGVTEAFF
>15|-|TRBJ1-5|TRBV5-1
CASSLTGGGNQPQHF
>15|-|TRBJ2-7|TRBV6-5
CASSYSAEEIDEQYF
>13|once|TRBJ2-5|TRBV5-1
CASSAGEGETQYF
>15|-|TRBJ2-1|TRBV9
CASSVNGGASDEQFF
>13|few|TRBJ1-5|TRBV6-5
CARGRRGNQPQHF
>14|-|TRBJ2-3|TRBV11-2
CASTNSAGAGTQYF
>14|-|TRBJ1-2|TRBV9
CASSSSPTDYGYTF
>14|-|TRBJ1-1|TRBV7-9
CASSLQGGGTEAFF
>14|-|TRBJ2-2|TRBV5-1
CASSLESGPEELFF
>13|-|TRBJ1-1|TRBV4-1
CASSQRQGNEAFF
>15|-|TRBJ2-5|TRBV6-1
CASSPSQGSQETQYF
>12|-|TRBJ1-2|TRBV30
CAWEAGLYGYTF
>15|-|TRBJ1-5|TRBV6-1
CASSVQGVGNQPQHF
>17|-|TRBJ2-5|TRBV6-1
CASSEAQGQGAQETQYF
>14|-|TRBJ1-5|TRBV4-2
CASSTTDSNQPQHF